The sample holds a few counts of the clone carrying this TCR beta chain. Antigen specificity is unknown. After 5'RACE with constant-segment primers, TCR alpha and TCR beta cDNA libraries carrying sample barcodes and UMIs were obtained. TCRdb reanalysed the 5' RACE reads using MiXCR and keeps one entry per CDR3 protein. This table holds roughly 120,000 distinct CDR3 sequences, 22% found once. Germline V gene data show CDR1 as LNHNV and CDR2 as YYDKDF (reference sequence). There are 15 residues in the CDR3. The V end lost 1 base, the J end lost 2 bases, and 11 bases lay between the germline ends. The data were taken from a study of T-cell memory formation after mild COVID-19. Study-level results: The study found contracting CD4+ clones mainly in CM and EM and contracting CD8+ clones in EMRA. Confirmation of SARS-CoV-2 specificity was lacking for second-wave clones peaking day 37.

The chain is built from TRBV15 and TRBJ2-5; D not certain. What was sequenced was PBMCs or a T cell subset sorted from them (not recorded which). The TCR was taken from a man aged 18 to 29 who had mild COVID-19 (a few samples of this study predate the infection). Cell type and time point are not known. The CDR3 DNA reads TGTGCCACCAGCAGAGCCCCCCTAGGGCAAGAGACCCAGTACTTC. This encodes CATSRAPLGQETQYF.